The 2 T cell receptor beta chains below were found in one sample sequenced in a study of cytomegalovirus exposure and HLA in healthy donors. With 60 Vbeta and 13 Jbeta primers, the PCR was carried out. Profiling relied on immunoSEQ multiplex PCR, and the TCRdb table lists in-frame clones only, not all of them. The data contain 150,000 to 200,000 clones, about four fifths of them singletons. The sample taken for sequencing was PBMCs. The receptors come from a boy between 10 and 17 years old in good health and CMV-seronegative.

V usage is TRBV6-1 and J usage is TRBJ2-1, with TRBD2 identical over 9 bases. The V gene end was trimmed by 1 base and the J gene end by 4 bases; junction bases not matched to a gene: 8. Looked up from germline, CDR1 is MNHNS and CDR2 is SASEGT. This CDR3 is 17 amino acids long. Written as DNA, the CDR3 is TGTGCCAGCAGTGAAGAGGGTCTAGCGGGAAGGTACAATGAGCAGTTCTTC. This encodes CASSEEGLAGRYNEQFF.

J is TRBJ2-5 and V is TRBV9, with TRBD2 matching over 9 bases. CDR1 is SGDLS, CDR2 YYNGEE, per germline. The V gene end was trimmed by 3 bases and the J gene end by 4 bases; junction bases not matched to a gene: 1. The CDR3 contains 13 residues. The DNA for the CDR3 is TGTGCCAGCAGCGGTAGCGGGGGAGAGACCCAGTACTTC. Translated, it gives CASSGSGGETQYF.